This T cell receptor (beta chain) came from a study of T cells after posttransplantation cyclophosphamide. The CDR3 extends over 15 amino acids. Using immunoSEQ multiplex PCR, the repertoire was profiled, and TCRdb retains in-frame clones only, with some absent. The sample contains approximately 52,000 clones, roughly 84% of which appear only once. This receptor was obtained from a man aged 25 to 40 with a blood cancer, CMV-positive, and with a related stem cell donor. The chain has TRBV12-1 and TRBJ1-1; the table gives TRBD1 as D, unverified against the DNA. TRBV12-1 is classified as a pseudogene. Material: PBMCs. CDR3 region: CASRPRGDSRTEAFF. The CDR3 nucleotides are TGTGCCAGCAGACCAAGGGGTGACTCTCGCACTGAAGCTTTCTTT.